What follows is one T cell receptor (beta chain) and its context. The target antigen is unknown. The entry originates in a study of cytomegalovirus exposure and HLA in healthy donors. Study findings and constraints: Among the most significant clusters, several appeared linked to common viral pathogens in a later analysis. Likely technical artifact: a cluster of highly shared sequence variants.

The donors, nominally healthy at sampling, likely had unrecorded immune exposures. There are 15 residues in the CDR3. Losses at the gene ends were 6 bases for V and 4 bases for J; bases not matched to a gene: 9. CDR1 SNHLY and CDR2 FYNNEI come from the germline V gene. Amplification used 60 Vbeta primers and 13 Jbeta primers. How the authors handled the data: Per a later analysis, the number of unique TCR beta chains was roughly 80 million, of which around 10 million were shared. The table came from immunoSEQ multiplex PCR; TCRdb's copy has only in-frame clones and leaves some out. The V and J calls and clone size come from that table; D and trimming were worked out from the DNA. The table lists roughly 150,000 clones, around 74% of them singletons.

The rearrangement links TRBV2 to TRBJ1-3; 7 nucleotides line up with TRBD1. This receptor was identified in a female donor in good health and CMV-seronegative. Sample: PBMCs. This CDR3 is CASRNDRVGGNTIYF. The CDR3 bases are TGTGCCAGCAGAAATGACAGGGTAGGGGGAAACACCATATATTTT.